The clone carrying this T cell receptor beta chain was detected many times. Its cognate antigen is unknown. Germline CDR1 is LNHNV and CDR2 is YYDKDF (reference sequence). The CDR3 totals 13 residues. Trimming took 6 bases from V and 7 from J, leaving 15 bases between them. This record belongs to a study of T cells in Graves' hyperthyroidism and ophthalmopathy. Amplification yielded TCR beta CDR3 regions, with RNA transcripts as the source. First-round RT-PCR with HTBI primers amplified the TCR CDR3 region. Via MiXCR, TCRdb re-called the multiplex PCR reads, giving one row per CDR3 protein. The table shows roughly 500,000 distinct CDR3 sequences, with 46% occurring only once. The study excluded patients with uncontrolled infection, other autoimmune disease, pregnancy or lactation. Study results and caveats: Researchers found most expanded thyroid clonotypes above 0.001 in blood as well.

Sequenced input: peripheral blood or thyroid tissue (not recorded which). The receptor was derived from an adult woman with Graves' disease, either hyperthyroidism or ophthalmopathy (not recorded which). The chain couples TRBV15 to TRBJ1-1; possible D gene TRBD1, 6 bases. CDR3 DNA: TGTGCCACCAGAGTTAGACAGGCCTTTGAAGCTTTCTTT. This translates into CATRVRQAFEAFF. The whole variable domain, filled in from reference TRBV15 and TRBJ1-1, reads DAMVIQNPRYQVTQFGKPVTLSCSQTLNHNVMYWYQQKSSQAPKLLFHYYDKDFNNEADTPDNFQSRRPNTSFCFLDIRSPGLGDTAMYLCATRVRQAFEAFFGQGTRLTVV.